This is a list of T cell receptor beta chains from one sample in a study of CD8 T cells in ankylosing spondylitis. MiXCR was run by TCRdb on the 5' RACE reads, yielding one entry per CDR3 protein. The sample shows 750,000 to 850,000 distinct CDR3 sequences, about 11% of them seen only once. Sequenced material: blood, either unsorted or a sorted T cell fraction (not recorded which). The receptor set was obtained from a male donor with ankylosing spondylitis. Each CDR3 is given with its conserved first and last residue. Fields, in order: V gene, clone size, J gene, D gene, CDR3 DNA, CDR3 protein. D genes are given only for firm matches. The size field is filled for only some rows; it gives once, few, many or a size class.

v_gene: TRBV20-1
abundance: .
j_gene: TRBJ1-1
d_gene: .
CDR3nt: TGCAGTGCTAGAGATGTACTCCTCTGGTCGGGGGTTGCCACTGAAGCTTTCTTT
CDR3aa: CSARDVLLWSGVATEAFF

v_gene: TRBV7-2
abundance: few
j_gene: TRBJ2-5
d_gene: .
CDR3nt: TGTGCCAGCAGCCCGGGACCCACATTGGGAGAGACCCAGTACTTC
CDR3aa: CASSPGPTLGETQYF

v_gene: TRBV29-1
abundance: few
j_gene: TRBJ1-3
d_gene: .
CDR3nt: TGCAGCGACGCTAGTTACTCTGGAAACACCATATATTTT
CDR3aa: CSDASYSGNTIYF

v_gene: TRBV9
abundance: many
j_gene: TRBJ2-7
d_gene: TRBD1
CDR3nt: TGTGCCAGCAGCGATTCTCACGGGACAGGGAGGTACGAGCAGTACTTC
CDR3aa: CASSDSHGTGRYEQYF

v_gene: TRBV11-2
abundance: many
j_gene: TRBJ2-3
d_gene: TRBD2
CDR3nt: TGTGCCAGCAGCTTCAGACTAGCGGGAGGGATAGATACGCAGTATTTT
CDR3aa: CASSFRLAGGIDTQYF

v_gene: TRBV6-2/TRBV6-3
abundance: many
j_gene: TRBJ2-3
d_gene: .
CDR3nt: TGTGCCAGCAGTTGGATGGGAACAGATACGCAGTATTTT
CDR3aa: CASSWMGTDTQYF

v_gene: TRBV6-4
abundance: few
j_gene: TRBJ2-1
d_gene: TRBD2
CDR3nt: TGTGCCAGCCGGGCAACTAGCGGATCCTACAATGAGCAGTTCTTC
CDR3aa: CASRATSGSYNEQFF

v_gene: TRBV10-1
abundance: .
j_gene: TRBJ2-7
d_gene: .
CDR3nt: TGCGCCAGCAGTGGGGCCAGCTCCTACGAGCAGTACTTC
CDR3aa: CASSGASSYEQYF

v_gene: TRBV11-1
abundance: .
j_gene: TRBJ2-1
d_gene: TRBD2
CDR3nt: TGTGCCAGCAGTTATCTAGCGGGCCCGGGGAATGAGCAGTTCTTC
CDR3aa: CASSYLAGPGNEQFF

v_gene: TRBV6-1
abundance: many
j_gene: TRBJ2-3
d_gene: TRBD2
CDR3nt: TGTGCCATTAAGCGGGGGGGAAACACAGATACGCAGTATTTT
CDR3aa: CAIKRGGNTDTQYF

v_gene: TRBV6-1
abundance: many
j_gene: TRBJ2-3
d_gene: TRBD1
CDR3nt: TGTGCCAGCAGCGCCCAGAGACAGGGGTTCGGATATACGCAGTATTTT
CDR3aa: CASSAQRQGFGYTQYF

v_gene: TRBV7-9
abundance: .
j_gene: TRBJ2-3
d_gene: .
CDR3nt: TGTGCCAGCAGCACACGGGGGCCAGATACGCAGTATTTT
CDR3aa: CASSTRGPDTQYF

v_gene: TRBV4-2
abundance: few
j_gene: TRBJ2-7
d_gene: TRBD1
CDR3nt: TGTGCCAGCAGCCAAGGGGGACAGGTCTACGAGCAGTACTTC
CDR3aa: CASSQGGQVYEQYF